The next 30 T cell receptor beta chains were all read from a single sample in a study of OX40 agonist ivuxolimab in advanced cancers. The protocol was immunoSEQ multiplex PCR, while the TCRdb copy is restricted to in-frame clones and leaves out a portion. The sample has fewer than 55,000 clones; 85% to 90% are singletons. Sequencing used CD4+ or CD8+ T cells sorted from blood, obtained in a trial of the OX40 agonist ivuxolimab. These TCRs come from an adult with an advanced solid tumor such as melanoma, head and neck, liver or kidney cancer.

V gene TRBV11-2 combines with J gene TRBJ2-1, with D perhaps being TRBD1 or TRBD2 (6 bases each). V was cut by 8 bases and J by 2 bases, with 13 bases left in between. CDR1 and CDR2 from the germline V gene are SGHAT and FQNNGV. This CDR3 is 14 amino acids long. Here the CDR3 DNA reads TGTGCCAGCTCGGGGGCTGACCCCTACAATGAGCAGTTCTTC. Protein sequence: CASSGADPYNEQFF.

This chain connects TRBV7-2 to TRBJ2-2; TRBD2 might be the D (6 bases). Between the trimmed V and J ends, which lost 8 bases and 7 bases, there was a span of 20 bases. CDR3 length equals 15 residues. Germline lookup yields CDR1 SGHTA and CDR2 FQGNSA. CDR3 nucleotide sequence: TGTGCCAGCTATCAGCGGGCAGGTGCGGTCGGGGAGCTGTTTTTT. This sequence encodes CASYQRAGAVGELFF.

The chain combines TRBV4-2 with TRBJ2-1; TRBD2 aligns across 9 bases. This CDR3 contains 13 residues. The J segment lost 6 bases and the V segment lost 8 bases, leaving 5 bases of the junction unmatched. Germline V lookup: CDR1 LGHNA, CDR2 YNFKEQ. The CDR3 DNA follows: TGTGCCAGCGGCAAGGGACTAGCCAATGAGCAGTTCTTC. Translation gives CASGKGLANEQFF.

This clone was counted only a few times. CDR3 in DNA: TGCGCCAGCAGCTTGGCCCGGGTTGGTCAGACCGTCGACTATGGCTACACCTTC. As protein: CASSLARVGQTVDYGYTF. The J gene is TRBJ1-2, the V gene TRBV5-1; D gene uncertain. Germline assignment: CDR1 SGHRS and CDR2 YFSETQ. The CDR3 contains 18 residues. V was pared by 0 bases and J by 3 bases, with 21 bases between.

The rearrangement joins TRBV18 to TRBJ1-5; 8 bases agree with TRBD1. The trim removed 5 bases at V and 6 bases at J, leaving 9 bases unmatched. Germline V gene lookup returns CDR1 KGHSH and CDR2 LQKENI. CDR3 size: 15 residues. The CDR3 coding sequence is TGTGCCAGCTCAGGCGGACAGGGAGACGTTCAGCCCCAGCATTTT. Protein: CASSGGQGDVQPQHF.

The J gene is TRBJ2-2, the V gene TRBV7-8, with TRBD2 as a possible D gene (6 bases). CDR1 and CDR2 (germline): SGHVS, FQNEAQ. This CDR3 contains 14 residues. Deletions cut 0 bases from V and 7 bases from J, with 9 bases between. The CDR3, as DNA: TGTGCCAGCAGCTTAGCGGAGGGGATCGGGGAGCTGTTTTTT. Translated: CASSLAEGIGELFF.

This rearrangement joins TRBV19 to TRBJ2-7; D perhaps matches TRBD2 (6 bases). Germline V lookup: CDR1 LNHDA, CDR2 SQIVND (reference sequence). CDR3 length: 16 amino acids. V lost 7 bases and J lost 0, with 19 bases in between. This CDR3 is CASTPAGTPSSYEQYF. CDR3 sequence (DNA): TGTGCCAGTACTCCGGCGGGGACCCCGAGCTCCTACGAGCAGTACTTC.

The chain recombines TRBV15 with TRBJ1-1; weak D call: TRBD1 (5 bases). The length of the CDR3 is 11 residues. V shed 9 bases and J shed 1 base, with 6 bases lying between them. Germline assignment: CDR1 LNHNV and CDR2 YYDKDF (reference sequence). CDR3 sequence: CATQGNTEAFF. The CDR3 nucleotides are TGTGCCACTCAGGGGAACACTGAAGCTTTCTTT.

This chain connects TRBV19 to TRBJ1-3; TRBD1 is a possible D gene (5 bases). The germline CDR1 and CDR2 sequences are LNHDA and SQIVND (reference sequence). The CDR3 runs 16 residues. Deletions cut 5 bases from V and 0 bases from J, with 14 bases between. The CDR3 is CASSSPLGRSGNTIYF. The CDR3 DNA reads TGTGCCAGTAGTTCGCCGTTGGGACGCTCTGGAAACACCATATATTTT.

The chain combines TRBV5-1 with TRBJ2-2; D possibly corresponds to TRBD2 (6 bases). The V end was cut by 3 bases, the J end by 5 bases, with 20 bases between. The CDR3 loop spans 17 amino acids. Germline V gene sequence: CDR1 SGHRS, CDR2 YFSETQ. CDR3 residues: CASSSPPDGGETGELFF. The CDR3 DNA follows: TGCGCCAGCAGCTCACCACCGGACGGCGGGGAGACCGGGGAGCTGTTTTTT.

This rearrangement joins TRBV7-8 to TRBJ2-6, with D possibly matching TRBD1 (5 bases). Trimming pared 5 bases from V and 1 base from J, leaving 9 bases between. CDR3 length: 15 residues. The germline gives CDR1 SGHVS, CDR2 FQNEAQ. The CDR3 region is CASSAHRSGANVLTF. The CDR3 nucleotides are TGTGCCAGCAGCGCCCACAGGTCTGGGGCCAACGTCCTGACTTTC.

This chain uses TRBV27 with TRBJ2-7; possible D gene TRBD1, 6 bases. The CDR3 has 13 amino acids. V dropped 6 bases and J dropped 2 bases, with 11 bases sitting between them. Germline CDR1 is MNHEY and CDR2 is SMNVEV (reference sequence). CDR3 coding DNA: TGTGCCAGCAGGTCGACAGGAACCTACGAGCAGTACTTC. Protein product: CASRSTGTYEQYF.

This clone has a single count. This sequence joins TRBV4-3 and TRBJ2-5; TRBD1 is a possible D gene (6 bases). Germline V gene data show CDR1 as LGHNA and CDR2 as YSLEER. The CDR3 is 15 residues long. Deletions cut 0 bases from V and 7 bases from J, with 15 bases between. The CDR3 DNA sequence: TGCGCCAGCAGCCAAGAAACTGGGGGCGCTGGGACCCAGTACTTC. Translating it yields CASSQETGGAGTQYF.

This CDR3 is CAWGGLAATNEQFF. The CDR3 nucleotides read TGTGCCTGGGGGGGACTAGCGGCTACCAATGAGCAGTTCTTC. The chain recombines TRBV30 with TRBJ2-1, with 11 bases lining up with TRBD2. V lost 5 bases to trimming and J lost 6 bases; unmatched junction nucleotides: 6. The CDR3 sequence is 14 residues long. Germline CDR1 GTSNPN, CDR2 SVGIG (reference sequence).

V is TRBV9 and J is TRBJ1-1; the D is unclear. The CDR3 has 16 residues. Per the germline V gene, CDR1 is SGDLS and CDR2 is YYNGEE. V was trimmed by 3 bases and J by 4 bases, leaving 19 bases between them. CDR3 coding DNA: TGTGCCAGCAGCGGCCATGGGGAACTCAAGGGCACTGAAGCTTTCTTT. As protein: CASSGHGELKGTEAFF.

This clone appeared a single time. This chain uses TRBV5-4 with TRBJ1-5; 7 bases match TRBD1. From germline, CDR1 is SGHNT and CDR2 YYREEE (reference sequence). V gave up 2 bases and J gave up 3 bases; unmatched junction bases: 2. This CDR3 has 14 amino acids. The CDR3 spells CASSLQGINQPQHF. The DNA for the CDR3 is TGTGCCAGCAGCTTACAGGGGATCAATCAGCCCCAGCATTTT.

This clone occurred a few times. The V gene is TRBV2, the J gene TRBJ2-1, with D possibly TRBD1 on 6 matching bases. Germline loops: CDR1 SNHLY, CDR2 FYNNEI. The CDR3 has 13 residues. Trimming removed 7 bases from V and 7 bases from J, with 14 bases in between. CDR3 bases: TGTGCCAGCAAACGGGACACCAAAAATGAGCAGTTCTTC. The encoded protein is CASKRDTKNEQFF. Drawing the rest from reference TRBV2 and TRBJ2-1, the complete variable domain is EPEVTQTPSHQVTQMGQEVILRCVPISNHLYFYWYRQILGQKVEFLVSFYNNEISEKSEIFDDQFSVERPDGSNFTLKIRSTKLEDSAMYFCASKRDTKNEQFFGPGTRLTVL.

This clone is medium-sized in the sample. The V call is TRBV28, the J call TRBJ1-5, with D maybe TRBD1 (6 bases). The CDR3 totals 15 residues. Germline CDR1 and CDR2: MDHEN and SYDVKM. V lost 9 bases, J lost 4 bases, and 19 bases lay in between. As DNA, the CDR3 is TGTGCCAGTAATCCCCGGGACACGGGTAATCAGCCCCAGCATTTT. This gives the protein CASNPRDTGNQPQHF.

This chain uses TRBV28 with TRBJ1-2; D possibly corresponds to TRBD1 (6 bases). The CDR3 has 14 amino acids. Trimming stripped 5 bases from V and 3 bases from J, with 13 bases between. The germline gives CDR1 MDHEN, CDR2 SYDVKM. The CDR3 loop reads CASSPLDSYYGYTF. The DNA of the CDR3 is TGTGCCAGCAGTCCCTTGGACAGCTACTATGGCTACACCTTC.

The V gene is TRBV4-2, the J gene TRBJ1-2, with D uncertain. The CDR3 sequence is 15 residues long. The germline V and J ends were trimmed by 3 bases and 5 bases, with 16 bases remaining between them. Germline V lookup: CDR1 LGHNA, CDR2 YNFKEQ. The CDR3 bases are TGTGCCAGCAGCCAGGTTCCCGGTGTGGGATATGGCTACACCTTC. Residues: CASSQVPGVGYGYTF.

J is TRBJ2-7 and V is TRBV6-5; TRBD2 might be the D (6 bases). Germline V CDR1 and CDR2: MNHEY, SVGAGI. CDR3 size: 13 residues. V was cut by 8 bases and J by 2 bases, with 13 bases left in between. CDR3 residues: CASGGFSPYEQYF. The CDR3 bases are TGTGCCAGCGGGGGGTTTAGTCCCTACGAGCAGTACTTC.

This chain joins TRBV19 and TRBJ1-1; D perhaps matches TRBD1 (5 bases). Germline assignment: CDR1 LNHDA and CDR2 SQIVND (reference sequence). Between the trimmed V and J ends, which lost 0 bases and 0 bases, there was a span of 8 bases. There are 15 residues in the CDR3. The CDR3 loop is CASSIDGTVNTEAFF. The DNA of the CDR3 is TGTGCCAGTAGTATAGATGGGACGGTGAACACTGAAGCTTTCTTT.

CDR3 region: CASSEWPNTEAFF. As DNA, the CDR3 is TGTGCCAGCAGTGAATGGCCTAACACTGAAGCTTTCTTT. This chain uses TRBV6-1 with TRBJ1-1; D call uncertain. CDR3 size: 13 residues. The germline V and J ends were trimmed by 2 bases and 2 bases, with 6 bases remaining between them. Germline CDR1 is MNHNS and CDR2 is SASEGT.

This chain uses TRBV5-5 with TRBJ1-2; 8 bases align to TRBD1. V shed 3 bases, J shed 4 bases, and the junction held 8 bases outside the gene matches. Germline CDR1 is SGHKS and CDR2 is YYEKEE (reference sequence). The CDR3 totals 15 residues. The CDR3: CASSSGGRKGYGYTF. CDR3 in DNA: TGTGCCAGCAGCTCAGGGGGCAGGAAGGGCTATGGCTACACCTTC.

This clone came up a few times. The chain carries TRBV27 and TRBJ2-1; TRBD1 matches at 7 bases. Trimming cost V 6 bases and J 7 bases; bases outside gene matches: 3. The germline gives CDR1 MNHEY, CDR2 SMNVEV (reference sequence). The CDR3 has 12 residues. The CDR3 spells CASSGTVNEQFF. The CDR3, as DNA: TGTGCCAGCAGCGGGACAGTAAATGAGCAGTTCTTC.

V is TRBV15 and J is TRBJ2-1; 7 bases match TRBD2. Trimming cost V 1 base and J 3 bases; bases outside gene matches: 3. The CDR3 spans 15 residues. Germline assignment: CDR1 LNHNV and CDR2 YYDKDF (reference sequence). The CDR3 DNA sequence: TGTGCCACCAGCAGAGGGGGCGGGGGCTACAATGAGCAGTTCTTC. It encodes CATSRGGGGYNEQFF. The variable domain in full, completed from reference TRBV15 and TRBJ2-1, reads DAMVIQNPRYQVTQFGKPVTLSCSQTLNHNVMYWYQQKSSQAPKLLFHYYDKDFNNEADTPDNFQSRRPNTSFCFLDIRSPGLGDTAMYLCATSRGGGGYNEQFFGPGTRLTVL.

The rearrangement links TRBV7-6 to TRBJ1-3; D not certain. The CDR3 has 13 residues. Germline-derived CDR1 and CDR2 are SGHVS and FNYEAQ. The V gene lost 1 base and the J gene lost 4 bases, with 5 bases spanning the gap. CDR3 sequence: CASSLGGGNTIYF. The CDR3 DNA sequence: TGTGCCAGCAGCTTAGGCGGGGGAAACACCATATATTTT.

This chain connects TRBV30 to TRBJ2-3; 9 positions match TRBD2. With 3 bases clipped from V and 4 bases from J, the junction kept 11 bases outside the gene matches. There are 16 residues in the CDR3. Germline CDR1 GTSNPN, CDR2 SVGIG (reference sequence). The CDR3 region is CAWRYEAGGGPDTQYF. In DNA form, the CDR3 reads TGTGCCTGGAGATACGAGGCGGGAGGGGGTCCAGATACGCAGTATTTT.

V gene TRBV5-4 combines with J gene TRBJ1-2, with TRBD1 matching 11 bases. CDR1 SGHNT and CDR2 YYREEE come from the germline V gene (reference sequence). The CDR3 covers 15 residues. The V gene end was trimmed by 1 base and the J gene end by 7 bases; junction bases not matched to a gene: 6. CDR3 sequence: CASSLWDRGKVGYTF. The CDR3 DNA follows: TGTGCCAGCAGCTTGTGGGACAGGGGGAAAGTTGGCTACACCTTC.

The chain employs TRBV7-2 and TRBJ2-4, with TRBD2 matching 14 bases. This CDR3 has 15 residues. J gave up 9 bases and V 6 bases, and 7 bases lay outside the gene matches. Germline-derived CDR1 and CDR2 are SGHTA and FQGNSA. As DNA, the CDR3 is TGTGCCAGCAGTCATGGGACTAGCGGGAGAAGCATTCAGTACTTC. Its translation: CASSHGTSGRSIQYF.